A single sample is the source of the 14 T cell receptor beta chains below, sequenced in a study of CXCR3-negative and CXCR3-positive naive CD8 T cells. These TCRs' antigens remain unknown. UMI-labeled TRB cDNA libraries were prepared by 5' RACE. TCRdb reprocessed the 5' RACE reads and keeps a single row for each CDR3 protein, giving no DNA. The sample totals some 150,000 distinct CDR3 sequences. Broader study findings: TRB CDR3s of CXCR3-positive naive cells were more hydrophobic than those of CXCR3-negative naive cells.

The specimen was naive CXCR3+ CD8+ T cells from blood. Subset noted: CD45RO-CCR7+CD27+CD95- naive CD8+ T cells expressing CXCR3 (TNR3+). The receptors were sampled from a human donor in good health. Some clones in this sample may be carry-over from other donors' samples.

V usage is TRBV4-1 and J usage is TRBJ1-1. The CDR3 is made up of 14 amino acids. CDR1 and CDR2 from the germline V gene are MGHRA and YSYEKL. The CDR3 sequence is CASSQGRVDTEAFF.

The chain has TRBV5-1 and TRBJ1-1; TCRdb's D call, TRBD1, is unchecked because there is no DNA. The CDR3 loop spans 12 amino acids. The V gene's germline CDR1 is SGHRS and CDR2 YFSETQ. The CDR3 sequence: CASSLQGTEAFF.

V gene TRBV29-1 combines with J gene TRBJ2-1; TCRdb selects TRBD1, and the lack of DNA leaves this call unchecked. CDR3 size: 14 residues. CDR1 is SQVTM, CDR2 ANQGSEA, per germline. CDR3 region: CSFRQGTGYNEQFF.

V usage is TRBV29-1 and J usage is TRBJ2-1; TCRdb's D call, TRBD2, is unchecked because there is no DNA. The CDR3 spans 14 residues. Germline lookup yields CDR1 SQVTM and CDR2 ANQGSEA. CDR3 in amino acids: CSVDRSSGRNEQFF.

The chain links TRBV4-2 to TRBJ2-1; TCRdb's D gene call, TRBD2, goes unchecked for lack of DNA. The CDR3 length is 18 residues. The germline V gene encodes CDR1 LGHNA and CDR2 YNFKEQ. The chain's CDR3 is CASSQDESGLASYNEQFF.

The V gene is TRBV6-5, the J gene TRBJ1-2; TCRdb outputs TRBD1, but without DNA this stays unchecked. This CDR3 has 17 amino acids. In germline, CDR1 is MNHEY, CDR2 SVGAGI. This CDR3 is CASSSVTGQERHYGYTF.

This chain connects TRBV5-5 to TRBJ2-7; TCRdb's D call of TRBD2 is untestable without DNA. Germline loops: CDR1 SGHKS, CDR2 YYEKEE (reference sequence). The CDR3 covers 15 residues. The CDR3 protein is CASTRTSGSIDEQYF.

This chain joins TRBV9 and TRBJ1-4; without DNA, the TCRdb call of TRBD1 cannot be checked. This CDR3 contains 15 residues. The germline V gene has CDR1 SGDLS and CDR2 YYNGEE. The CDR3 region is CASSATGGTNEKLFF.

V usage is TRBV4-1 and J usage is TRBJ2-5; TCRdb lists TRBD1, though no DNA is available to test this call. CDR1 and CDR2 (germline): MGHRA, YSYEKL. The CDR3 has 14 amino acids. The CDR3 sequence: CASSHPGQQETQYF.

The chain carries TRBV7-6 and TRBJ2-1; TCRdb's D gene call, TRBD2, goes unchecked for lack of DNA. CDR3 length: 14 residues. CDR1 SGHVS and CDR2 FNYEAQ come from the germline V gene. The CDR3 loop reads CASSLEAGVNEQFF.

This chain joins TRBV29-1 and TRBJ2-7. Germline CDR1 SQVTM, CDR2 ANQGSEA. CDR3 size: 13 residues. The CDR3 here is CSVEMEGLYQQYF.

V and J are TRBV10-3 and TRBJ2-5; TCRdb proposes TRBD2, but this gene call is untestable without DNA. Looked up from germline, CDR1 is ENHRY and CDR2 is SYGVKD. The CDR3 is 16 amino acids. CDR3 loop: CAISESRAGGEETQYF.

The chain employs TRBV7-6 and TRBJ1-4; TCRdb's D call, TRBD1, is unchecked because there is no DNA. CDR1 and CDR2 from the germline V gene are SGHVS and FNYEAQ. The CDR3 totals 15 residues. CDR3 region: CASSLFGGVNEKLFF.

The CDR3 loop is CASSLGNWELFF. The chain couples TRBV5-8 to TRBJ2-2. The germline gives CDR1 SGHTS, CDR2 YDEGEE. CDR3 length: 12 amino acids.